The 25 T cell receptor beta chains presented below share a single source sample, sequenced in a study of tumor and adjacent non-tumor tissue in lung cancer. The template was RNA from unsorted bulk tissue. Distant lung tissue was collected more than 3 cm away from the tumor edge. The library came from three nested PCR rounds adapted from ARM-PCR protocols. MiXCR, run by TCRdb on the multiplex PCR reads, gives a single entry per CDR3 protein. The sample records some 80,000 distinct CDR3 sequences, around three quarters being singletons. Sequenced input: distant non-tumor lung tissue. Receptor source: a woman in her 50s with non-small cell lung cancer.

The CDR3 nucleotides are TGCAGTGCTAGAGGTATGTTGGATACGCAGTATTTT. It translates to CSARGMLDTQYF. This chain uses TRBV20-1 with TRBJ2-3; D is undetermined. The CDR3 has 12 amino acids. CDR1 is DFQATT and CDR2 is SNEGSKA in the germline V gene (reference sequence). Deletions cut 1 base from V and 6 bases from J, with 8 bases between.

This clonotype has a single count. A read error may explain this, as a much larger clone is one base away. The rearrangement links TRBV24-1 to TRBJ2-5, with 10 positions matching TRBD1. Germline CDR1 KGHDR, CDR2 SFDVKD. The CDR3 is 13 amino acids. CDR3 region: CVTRQGAQETQYF. CDR3 in DNA: TGTGTCACTCGACAGGGGGCCCAAGAGACCCAGTACTTC.

In this sample, this clonotype turned up many times. This rearrangement joins TRBV20-1 to TRBJ1-5; D unclear. This CDR3 region has 13 residues. In germline, CDR1 is DFQATT, CDR2 SNEGSKA (reference sequence). V lost 1 base, J lost 2 bases, and 6 bases lay in between. CDR3 in amino acids: CSARGDGNQPQHF. Here the CDR3 DNA reads TGCAGTGCTAGAGGGGATGGCAATCAGCCCCAGCATTTT.

This clonotype was seen just once. Relative to the germline gene, one junction end is altered; a read error may explain this. The rearrangement links TRBV29-1 to TRBJ2-5; tentatively, D is TRBD1 (5 bases). The length of the CDR3 is 16 residues. Germline values: CDR1 SQVTM, CDR2 ANQGSEA. CDR3 coding DNA: TGCAGCGTTGAAGATCAAGGGCCGAGAAAGGGGAAGACCCAGTACTTT. Translating gives CSVEDQGPRKGKTQYF.

This clonotype has only one observation. The junction differs from germline at one of its ends, possibly a read error. J is TRBJ1-1 and V is TRBV6-2 or TRBV6-3; no reliable D call. The CDR3 is 13 residues long. Germline values: CDR1 MNHEY, CDR2 SVGEGT. As DNA, the CDR3 is TGTGCCAGCAGTTACTTGGGGAACACTGAAACTTTCTTT. This sequence encodes CASSYLGNTETFF.

As regards this clonotype: Germline is not matched at one junction end, which may reflect a read error. The chain recombines TRBV7-8 with TRBJ2-1, with TRBD2 matching over 8 bases. The CDR3 totals 15 residues. Germline V gene data show CDR1 as SGHVS and CDR2 as FQNEAQ. The CDR3 here is CASSSRLASYNDQFF. CDR3 coding DNA: TGTGCCAGCAGCTCCCGACTAGCGTCATACAATGATCAGTTCTTC.

The table lists this clonotype with a count of one. One end of the junction is discordant with germline, which a read error may explain. This sequence joins TRBV4-1 and TRBJ2-5; no reliable D call. CDR3 length: 18 residues. CDR1 is MGHRA and CDR2 is YSYEKL in the germline V gene. The chain's CDR3 is CANSQDLLLEGLEETQYF. In DNA form, the CDR3 reads TGCGCCAACAGCCAAGATCTATTATTGGAAGGGCTTGAAGAGACCCAGTACTTC.

Points on this clonotype: The CDR3 does not close with the conserved phenylalanine or tryptophan, likely indicating a read error. The chain links TRBV5-6 to TRBJ2-7; D gene uncertain. The CDR3 consists of 15 residues. V was shortened by 0 bases and J by 7 bases, with 17 bases between the two germline ends. Germline V gene sequence: CDR1 SGHDT, CDR2 YYEEEE. This CDR3 reads CASSLGGLMGKEQYL. The DNA for the CDR3 is TGTGCCAGCAGCTTGGGTGGATTAATGGGGAAAGAGCAGTACTTA.

With respect to this clonotype: One junction end does not reproduce the germline sequence, and a read error may be involved. The chain recombines TRBV4-2 with TRBJ2-2, with a possible D match to TRBD2 (6 bases). The CDR3 totals 16 residues. Germline lookup yields CDR1 LGHNA and CDR2 YNFKEQ. In nucleotides, the CDR3 is TGTGCCAGCAGCTTCGCCGCGACTAGAAACACCGGGGAGCCGTTTTTT. This translates into CASSFAATRNTGEPFF.

Comment on this clonotype: A much larger clone differs from this one at a single base, so this may be a read error. No conserved phenylalanine or tryptophan ends this CDR3, so it is likely a read error. The V gene is TRBV7-9, the J gene TRBJ2-2, with unresolved D. The CDR3 extends over 13 amino acids. Germline-derived CDR1 and CDR2 are SEHNR and FQNEAQ (reference sequence). The V end was cut by 2 bases, the J end by 5 bases, with 6 bases between. The CDR3 sequence: CASSLMGTGELFL. Here the CDR3 DNA reads TGTGCCAGCAGCTTAATGGGAACCGGGGAGCTGTTTTTG.

Of note for this clonotype: At one end the junction does not follow the germline gene, possibly because of a read error. The chain carries TRBV29-1 and TRBJ2-1; 7 bases map to TRBD2. The CDR3 covers 13 residues. Germline-derived CDR1 and CDR2 are SQVTM and ANQGSEA. The CDR3 nucleotides read TGCAGCGTTGCTGGCAGGGACTACAATGATCAGCTCTTC. This sequence encodes CSVAGRDYNDQLF.

This clonotype was counted between two and nine times. The junction and the germline gene differ at one end; a read error may be behind it. The chain combines TRBV11-2 with TRBJ1-2; the match to TRBD1 covers 9 bases. There are 16 residues in the CDR3. Germline CDR1 reads SGHAT; CDR2 reads FQNNGV. The CDR3 coding sequence is TGTGCCAGCAGATTAGAAACAGGGGGCCGATGGTATGGCTACACCTTC. It translates to CASRLETGGRWYGYTF.

Of note for this clonotype: Mismatch with germline at one junction end may stem from a read error. V is TRBV7-9 and J is TRBJ2-6, with D uncertain. CDR1 SEHNR and CDR2 FQNEAQ come from the germline V gene (reference sequence). The length of the CDR3 is 15 residues. In DNA form, the CDR3 reads TGTGTCAGCATAGAGCCGGTTTCTGGGGCCAACGTCCTGACTTTC. It encodes CVSIEPVSGANVLTF.

V and J are TRBV5-1 and TRBJ2-3; 9 bases align to TRBD2. This CDR3 has 16 residues. The germline gives CDR1 SGHRS, CDR2 YFSETQ. V trimming: 0 bases; J trimming: 5 bases; junction bases outside the gene matches: 7. The CDR3, as DNA: TGCGCCAGCAGCTTGGGCGGGAGGGTCCAAGAAGATACGCAGTATTTT. Its protein product is CASSLGGRVQEDTQYF.

Comments on this clonotype: This clone may be a read error of a much larger clone one base away. J is TRBJ1-4 and V is TRBV6-5; D is uncertain. CDR1 is MNHEY, CDR2 SVGAGI, per germline. The CDR3 has 15 residues. CDR3 DNA sequence: TGTGCCAGCAGTGAGCTTGTCGGGTTAGGTGAAAAACTGCTTTTT. Translated: CASSELVGLGEKLLF.

To note about this clonotype: This may arise from a read error, as a much more abundant clone is one base away. The CDR3 does not end in the conserved phenylalanine or tryptophan, so this is likely a read error. The V and J genes are TRBV5-1 and TRBJ2-5; D is perhaps TRBD1 or TRBD2 (6 bases each). Germline V gene data show CDR1 as SGHRS and CDR2 as YFSETQ. V lost 0 bases to trimming and J lost 2 bases, with 14 bases between them. The CDR3 spans 16 residues. The CDR3: CASSLVTRGPQETQYV. The CDR3 region has the DNA TGCGCCAGCAGCTTGGTCACCCGGGGGCCACAAGAGACCCAGTACGTC.

Worth noting for this clonotype: At one of its ends the junction is not consistent with the germline gene, which may arise from a read error. The chain combines TRBV29-1 with TRBJ1-2; possible D gene TRBD1, 5 bases. In germline, CDR1 is SQVTM, CDR2 ANQGSEA. This CDR3 region has 16 residues. In DNA, the CDR3 is TGCAGCGCCCGAGACAGAGTACCCACCTCTAACTATGCCTACACCTTT. Its translation: CSARDRVPTSNYAYTF. The variable domain in full, completed from reference TRBV29-1 and TRBJ1-2, reads SAVISQKPSRDICQRGTSLTIQCQVDSQVTMMFWYRQQPGQSLTLIATANQGSEATYESGFVIDKFPISRPNLTFSTLTVSNMSPEDSSIYLCSARDRVPTSNYAYTFGSGTRLTVV.

Comment on this clonotype: One end of the junction varies from germline; a read error may be responsible. The rearrangement uses TRBV14 and TRBJ1-1; perhaps TRBD1 as D (5 bases). This CDR3 region has 15 residues. From germline, CDR1 is SGHDN and CDR2 FVKESK. CDR3 region: CTSNFRVRANTEAFF. The CDR3 bases are TGTACCAGTAATTTCCGGGTCAGGGCGAACACTGAAGCTTTCTTT.

This clonotype is labeled as medium-sized (0.01 to 0.1%). The J gene is TRBJ2-7, the V gene TRBV29-1, with D perhaps TRBD2 (6 bases). The CDR3 contains 12 residues. In germline, CDR1 is SQVTM, CDR2 ANQGSEA. Deletions cut 4 bases from V and 5 bases from J, with 12 bases between. CDR3 nucleotide sequence: TGCAGCGTTGTGGAGTCGGGGGACGAGCAGTACTTC. Translating gives CSVVESGDEQYF.

This clonotype was detected once. V and J are TRBV12-5 and TRBJ2-2, with a possible D match to TRBD2 (5 bases). Trimming removed 4 bases at V and 5 bases at J, with 17 bases between. This CDR3 comprises 16 residues. Per the germline V gene, CDR1 is LGHNT and CDR2 is FRNRAP. CDR3 protein: CASGSSPGYGTGELFF. Here the CDR3 DNA reads TGTGCTAGTGGTTCGTCGCCGGGATACGGGACCGGGGAGCTGTTTTTT. The full variable domain, rest sourced from reference TRBV12-5 and TRBJ2-2, is DARVTQTPRHKVTEMGQEVTMRCQPILGHNTVFWYRQTMMQGLELLAYFRNRAPLDDSGMPKDRFSAEMPDATLATLKIQPSEPRDSAVYFCASGSSPGYGTGELFFGEGSRLTVL.

The chain uses TRBV4-1 and TRBJ2-7; tentative D call: TRBD1 (5 bases). The CDR3 has 15 residues. Germline CDR1 and CDR2: MGHRA and YSYEKL. The CDR3: CISSQDPGHSYEQYF. Written as DNA, the CDR3 is TGCATCAGCAGCCAAGATCCCGGACATTCATACGAGCAGTACTTC.

V is TRBV29-1 and J is TRBJ2-1, with D perhaps matching TRBD2 (5 bases). CDR3 length equals 14 residues. Trimming shortened V by 3 bases and J by 3 bases, and 12 bases separated the two germline ends. Germline lookup yields CDR1 SQVTM and CDR2 ANQGSEA. Here the CDR3 reads CSVERAGSYNEQFF. CDR3 nucleotide sequence: TGCAGCGTTGAGCGGGCAGGTAGCTACAATGAGCAGTTCTTC.

This clonotype was counted between two and nine times. The CDR3 carries no conserved terminal phenylalanine or tryptophan, so it likely arises from a read error. The chain recombines TRBV4-2 with TRBJ2-1; 7 bases align to TRBD1. V shed 2 bases, J shed 6 bases, and the junction held 7 bases outside the gene matches. The CDR3 runs 15 residues. Germline V gene sequence: CDR1 LGHNA, CDR2 YNFKEQ. CDR3 protein: CASSQSGTASNEQFL. The CDR3 DNA reads TGTGCCAGCAGCCAATCTGGGACAGCATCCAATGAGCAGTTCCTC.

J is TRBJ1-2 and V is TRBV6-5, with D possibly being TRBD1 (5 bases). V dropped 11 bases and J dropped 9 bases, with 19 bases sitting between them. This CDR3 has 12 amino acids. Germline values: CDR1 MNHEY, CDR2 SVGAGI. CDR3 amino acids: CASQRGLDSYTF. The CDR3 region has the DNA TGTGCCTCTCAGAGAGGTTTGGACAGCTACACCTTC.

This chain uses TRBV4-2 with TRBJ1-2; TRBD1 might be the D (6 bases). Germline V gene sequence: CDR1 LGHNA, CDR2 YNFKEQ. Between the trimmed V and J ends, which lost 8 bases and 7 bases, there was a span of 23 bases. This CDR3 contains 15 residues. The CDR3 DNA sequence: TGTGCCAGCCCAGAGAGTACAGGGCGGTCGGTTGGCTACACCTTC. Protein sequence: CASPESTGRSVGYTF.